This TCR beta chain was profiled in a study of blood T cell repertoires in COVID-19. As for the study in general: Samples taken during acute and convalescent COVID-19 were collected in the United States, Italy and Spain. The analysed material was cDNA or gDNA that came from T cells, B-cell-depleted T cells, or PBMCs.

As handled by the study authors: Using reference gene primer amplification, nucleated cell counts were estimated. Some clones are missing from TCRdb's copy, which holds only in-frame ones; the method was immunoSEQ multiplex PCR. V and J calls and clone size are given by that table; D and trimming were obtained from the DNA. The sample comprises some 90,000 clones, 75% to 90% of which are singletons, and roughly 19% rests with the top ten. CDR1 MGHRA and CDR2 YSYEKL come from the germline V gene. Trimming removed 3 bases at V and 6 bases at J, with 14 bases between. This CDR3 is 15 amino acids long. This receptor was identified in a human donor in a cohort sampled during active COVID-19. The chain employs TRBV4-1 and TRBJ1-4; tentative D call: TRBD1 (5 bases). Sequenced: peripheral blood. CDR3 in amino acids: CASSQGSQGDEKLFF. The CDR3 bases are TGCGCCAGCAGCCAGGGGTCCCAGGGTGATGAAAAACTGTTTTTT.